These 27 T cell receptor beta chains originate from one sample sequenced in a study of fetal regulatory T cell absence and autoimmunity. TCRdb's copy holds only in-frame clones and misses some; the assay was immunoSEQ multiplex PCR. The repertoire holds about 50,000 clones, roughly four fifths seen once, with about 0.37% in the top ten. The sample consisted of cord blood. Receptors were obtained from a newborn boy with IPEX syndrome.

The chain employs TRBV4-1 and TRBJ2-4, with TRBD2 as a possible D gene (6 bases). CDR3 length: 16 amino acids. CDR1 and CDR2 (germline): MGHRA, YSYEKL. V lost 4 bases to trimming and J lost 0 bases, with 13 bases between them. In DNA form, the CDR3 reads TGCGCCAGCAGCCCGGGACTTTTGGGAGCCAAAAACATTCAGTACTTC. This codes for CASSPGLLGAKNIQYF.

V and J are TRBV30 and TRBJ2-1; the D gene is possibly TRBD1 (6 bases). Per germline, CDR1 GTSNPN and CDR2 SVGIG (reference sequence). Trimming removed 4 bases from V and 9 bases from J, with 13 bases in between. This CDR3 region has 12 residues. This CDR3 reads CAWTTQGFEQFF. The CDR3 nucleotides read TGTGCCTGGACCACACAGGGTTTTGAGCAGTTCTTC.

The sample holds one count of this clone. V and J are TRBV7-2 and TRBJ2-7; 10 nucleotides line up with TRBD2. The CDR3 contains 15 residues. Trimming at V came to 3 bases and at J to 3 bases, leaving 5 bases not matched to a gene. Germline CDR1 reads SGHTA; CDR2 reads FQGNSA. The CDR3 region has the DNA TGTGCCAGCAGCTTTAGAGCGGGAGGGGACTACGAGCAGTACTTC. Translating it yields CASSFRAGGDYEQYF.

The V and J genes are TRBV4-1 and TRBJ2-7, with D possibly matching TRBD1 (6 bases). The CDR3 covers 12 residues. The germline CDR1 and CDR2 sequences are MGHRA and YSYEKL. Trimming removed 5 bases from V and 7 bases from J, with 12 bases in between. CDR3 DNA sequence: TGCGCCAGCAGCTATGCAGGGGAAGAGCAGTACTTC. This translates into CASSYAGEEQYF.

The V call is TRBV19, the J call TRBJ2-3, with TRBD1 as a possible D gene (7 bases). Per the germline V gene, CDR1 is LNHDA and CDR2 is SQIVND (reference sequence). The germline V and J ends were trimmed by 1 base and 4 bases, with 12 bases remaining between them. The CDR3 is 15 residues long. CDR3 DNA sequence: TGTGCCAGTAGTATAGGCGGGACAGATTCAGATACGCAGTATTTT. As protein: CASSIGGTDSDTQYF.

V usage is TRBV29-1 and J usage is TRBJ2-3, with D perhaps assigned TRBD1 or TRBD2 (6 bases each). Trimming took 6 bases from V and 3 from J, leaving 16 bases between them. The CDR3 has 14 amino acids. Germline-derived CDR1 and CDR2 are SQVTM and ANQGSEA. CDR3 residues: CSVPPGGWTDTQYF. The CDR3 DNA reads TGCAGCGTACCCCCCGGGGGCTGGACAGATACGCAGTATTTT.

This chain links TRBV5-4 with TRBJ1-1; unclear D gene. Trimming removed 4 bases from V and 0 bases from J, with 7 bases in between. Germline lookup yields CDR1 SGHNT and CDR2 YYREEE (reference sequence). The CDR3 spans 13 residues. This CDR3 reads CASSESLNTEAFF. The CDR3 DNA reads TGTGCCAGCAGCGAAAGTCTGAACACTGAAGCTTTCTTT. Full variable domain (remainder filled in from reference TRBV5-4 and TRBJ1-1): ETGVTQSPTHLIKTRGQQVTLRCSSQSGHNTVSWYQQALGQGPQFIFQYYREEENGRGNFPPRFSGLQFPNYSSELNVNALELDDSALYLCASSESLNTEAFFGQGTRLTVV.

This chain uses TRBV9 with TRBJ1-1; no firm D call. CDR3 length: 14 amino acids. Germline CDR1 is SGDLS and CDR2 is YYNGEE. Trimming pared 0 bases from V and 0 bases from J, leaving 6 bases between. The DNA for the CDR3 is TGTGCCAGCAGCGTAGGATGGATGAACACTGAAGCTTTCTTT. Translating it yields CASSVGWMNTEAFF.

The chain carries TRBV19 and TRBJ1-6, with D hard to call. Germline V lookup: CDR1 LNHDA, CDR2 SQIVND (reference sequence). This CDR3 is 15 amino acids long. Between the trimmed V and J ends, which lost 4 bases and 4 bases, there was a span of 11 bases. CDR3 in amino acids: CASSKRPRYNSPLHF. The CDR3 DNA is TGTGCCAGTAGTAAGCGGCCAAGGTATAATTCACCCCTCCACTTT.

The CDR3 region has the DNA TGTGCCAGCAGATCCGGGGAACAGAGTCGGAGCACTGAAGCTTTCTTT. It encodes CASRSGEQSRSTEAFF. The J gene is TRBJ1-1, the V gene TRBV5-6; no firm D call. The germline V and J ends were trimmed by 5 bases and 4 bases, with 21 bases remaining between them. The CDR3 is 16 residues long. The germline V gene has CDR1 SGHDT and CDR2 YYEEEE.

The chain is built from TRBV6-1 and TRBJ2-5; D is unclear. This CDR3 has 15 amino acids. Looked up from germline, CDR1 is MNHNS and CDR2 is SASEGT. V was clipped by 6 bases and J by 4 bases, with 18 bases between them. The CDR3 nucleotides are TGTGCCAGCAGGCAGGCAGCCGTGCGAGGAGAGACCCAGTACTTC. Translating it yields CASRQAAVRGETQYF.

The chain is built from TRBV20-1 and TRBJ2-5, with D unclear. This CDR3 is 11 amino acids long. The germline V gene encodes CDR1 DFQATT and CDR2 SNEGSKA (reference sequence). V was shortened by 0 bases and J by 6 bases, with 5 bases between the two germline ends. CDR3 sequence: CSARDGKTQYF. The DNA of the CDR3 is TGCAGTGCTAGAGATGGGAAGACCCAGTACTTC.

The chain couples TRBV30 to TRBJ1-2; D ambiguous. The CDR3 totals 13 residues. Germline-derived CDR1 and CDR2 are GTSNPN and SVGIG (reference sequence). Trimming cost V 5 bases and J 0 bases, with 10 bases left between them. Here the CDR3 reads CAWFTRANYGYTF. The CDR3 DNA sequence: TGTGCCTGGTTTACGAGGGCTAACTATGGCTACACCTTC.

This clone showed up just a few times. The V gene is TRBV30, the J gene TRBJ1-2, with D maybe TRBD1 (6 bases). The length of the CDR3 is 14 residues. The germline V gene encodes CDR1 GTSNPN and CDR2 SVGIG (reference sequence). The V gene lost 0 bases and the J gene lost 4 bases, with 12 bases spanning the gap. The CDR3 region has the DNA TGTGCCTGGAGTGTACGATACAGGGCCTATGGCTACACCTTC. Encoded protein: CAWSVRYRAYGYTF.

This clone came up a few times. The gene calls are TRBV4-1 and TRBJ2-7; 9 positions match TRBD2. CDR3 length equals 15 residues. From germline, CDR1 is MGHRA and CDR2 YSYEKL. J was trimmed by 2 bases and V by 1 base; bases with no gene match: 3. The CDR3 sequence: CASSQGLAGPYEQYF. CDR3 nucleotides: TGCGCCAGCAGCCAAGGTCTAGCGGGACCCTACGAGCAGTACTTC.

This chain connects TRBV5-4 to TRBJ2-7, with 10 bases that match TRBD2. The CDR3 covers 16 residues. With V trimmed by 2 bases and J by 3 bases, 8 bases remained unmatched. Looked up from germline, CDR1 is SGHNT and CDR2 is YYREEE (reference sequence). The CDR3 here is CASSFCRLAGDYEQYF. The CDR3 DNA is TGTGCCAGCAGCTTCTGTCGGCTAGCGGGGGACTACGAGCAGTACTTC. Full variable domain (rest looked up from reference TRBV5-4 and TRBJ2-7): ETGVTQSPTHLIKTRGQQVTLRCSSQSGHNTVSWYQQALGQGPQFIFQYYREEENGRGNFPPRFSGLQFPNYSSELNVNALELDDSALYLCASSFCRLAGDYEQYFGPGTRLTVT.

This chain links TRBV28 with TRBJ2-7, with 11 positions matching TRBD2. CDR3 size: 16 residues. V lost 4 bases to trimming and J lost 5 bases; unmatched junction nucleotides: 10. The germline gives CDR1 MDHEN, CDR2 SYDVKM. DNA of the CDR3: TGTGCCAGCAGTTACCTCCTGACTAGCGGGATTGACGAGCAGTACTTC. It codes for CASSYLLTSGIDEQYF. The full variable domain, with the rest looked up from reference TRBV28 and TRBJ2-7, is DVKVTQSSRYLVKRTGEKVFLECVQDMDHENMFWYRQDPGLGLRLIYFSYDVKMKEKGDIPEGYSVSREKKERFSLILESASTNQTSMYLCASSYLLTSGIDEQYFGPGTRLTVT.

The chain carries TRBV21-1 and TRBJ2-7; the table's D call, TRBD2, was not checked against the DNA. TRBV21-1 corresponds to a pseudogene. The CDR3 covers 19 residues. CDR3: CASSKSAEKLAGGRYEQYF. In DNA form, the CDR3 reads TGTGCCAGCAGCAAATCCGCCGAAAAACTAGCGGGAGGGCGGTACGAGCAGTACTTC.

The genes are TRBV9 and TRBJ2-3; 9 bases match TRBD2. Looked up from germline, CDR1 is SGDLS and CDR2 is YYNGEE. The CDR3 is 15 residues long. Unmatched junction bases numbered 5, after V lost 4 bases and J lost 2 bases. As DNA, the CDR3 is TGTGCCAGCAGCACTCGCGGGGGGGTCACAGATACGCAGTATTTT. Translation gives CASSTRGGVTDTQYF.

The chain employs TRBV11-3 and TRBJ2-1; 12 bases map to TRBD2. With V trimmed by 6 bases and J by 9 bases, 9 bases remained unmatched. The CDR3 totals 15 residues. Looked up from germline, CDR1 is SGHNT and CDR2 is YENEEA. CDR3 nucleotides: TGTGCCAGCAGTCTCCTAGCGGGGGGGCCCATTGAGCAGTTCTTC. Residues: CASSLLAGGPIEQFF.

The chain links TRBV7-9 to TRBJ1-3, with D unclear. This CDR3 spans 14 amino acids. Trimming pared 1 base from V and 0 bases from J, leaving 4 bases between. Germline V gene sequence: CDR1 SEHNR, CDR2 FQNEAQ (reference sequence). CDR3 sequence (DNA): TGTGCCAGCAGCTTAGGGGGCTCTGGAAACACCATATATTTT. It encodes CASSLGGSGNTIYF.

This clone was detected once. The chain employs TRBV19 and TRBJ2-1; TRBD2 might be the D (7 bases). CDR1 is LNHDA and CDR2 is SQIVND in the germline V gene (reference sequence). The CDR3 covers 15 residues. V was cut by 2 bases and J by 3 bases, with 11 bases left in between. The CDR3 loop is CASSITGGHYNEQFF. CDR3 in DNA: TGTGCCAGTAGTATAACCGGGGGGCACTACAATGAGCAGTTCTTC. The variable domain in full, with the rest retrieved from reference TRBV19 and TRBJ2-1, is DGGITQSPKYLFRKEGQNVTLSCEQNLNHDAMYWYRQDPGQGLRLIYYSQIVNDFQKGDIAEGYSVSREKKESFPLTVTSAQKNPTAFYLCASSITGGHYNEQFFGPGTRLTVL.

This clone was observed a single time. The V gene is TRBV12-5, the J gene TRBJ2-3, with D uncertain. Trimming shortened V by 1 base and J by 1 base, and 6 bases separated the two germline ends. Germline V gene lookup returns CDR1 LGHNT and CDR2 FRNRAP. The CDR3 totals 14 residues. The DNA of the CDR3 is TGTGCTAGTGGTTTGGGGTTCGGCACAGATACGCAGTATTTT. The encoded protein is CASGLGFGTDTQYF.

There are a few counts of this clone. The chain has TRBV27 and TRBJ1-2; no clear D gene. Germline V CDR1 and CDR2: MNHEY, SMNVEV (reference sequence). The CDR3 sequence is 13 residues long. The V and J ends lost 3 bases and 4 bases respectively, with 9 bases between them. The CDR3 bases are TGTGCCAGCAGTTTCGGACGGAGCTATGGCTACACCTTC. This codes for CASSFGRSYGYTF.

In DNA form, the CDR3 reads TGTGCCGGAGCCGGGGGGGAGCCCTACGAGCAGTACTTC. This encodes CAGAGGEPYEQYF. The rearrangement joins TRBV6-5 to TRBJ2-7, with 8 bases matching TRBD2. Germline V CDR1 and CDR2: MNHEY, SVGAGI. V was clipped by 11 bases and J by 2 bases; unmatched bases: 8. CDR3 length: 13 residues.

This rearrangement joins TRBV27 to TRBJ1-1, with D perhaps matching TRBD1 (6 bases). The CDR3 length is 11 residues. Between the trimmed V and J ends, which lost 7 bases and 4 bases, there was a span of 7 bases. CDR1 MNHEY and CDR2 SMNVEV come from the germline V gene (reference sequence). The CDR3 here is CASIGGTEAFF. CDR3 DNA: TGTGCCAGCATAGGGGGCACTGAAGCTTTCTTT.

The chain joins TRBV7-8 to TRBJ2-7; D may match TRBD1 or TRBD2 (5 bases each). Germline CDR1 SGHVS, CDR2 FQNEAQ. This CDR3 is built from 14 residues. V was trimmed by 4 bases and J by 5 bases, leaving 15 bases between them. CDR3 protein: CASSSRWGRNEQYF. For the CDR3, the DNA is TGTGCCAGCAGCTCCCGTTGGGGGAGAAACGAGCAGTACTTC.